This TCR beta chain was recorded in a study of blood T cell repertoires in COVID-19 (dated by TCRdb to 2020 to 2021). With regard to the full study: Samples covering the acute and convalescent phases of COVID-19 were provided by collaborators in the United States, Italy and Spain. The material from the prospective study consisted of cDNA or gDNA derived from T cells, B-cell-depleted T cells, or PBMCs. Subjects who had been exposed to COVID-19, were actively infected with it, or had recovered from it provided the deeply sampled blood TCRbeta repertoires that made up the dataset. The repertoires were made available in a free public database intended to serve as a resource for research on the immune response to SARS-CoV-2. The samples were drawn from the first 160 participants of the ongoing ImmuneRACE study and from over 950 subjects provided by 6 global collaborators. Nearly every sample came with metadata listing a de-identified subject ID, COVID-19 status, age in years and sex. Where available, HLA class I and class II types were taken from metadata supplied by the sample provider and were not determined by assay-based typing.

Of note for this clone: The antigen it binds to is not known. Base qualities are not recorded, but no much larger clone differs from it by a single base.

TCRbeta CDR3 regions were amplified from genomic DNA using the immunoSEQ Assay, a bias-controlled multiplex PCR. For the original study's pipeline: The number of nucleated cells in each sample was estimated from the amplification of reference gene primers within the assay. To quantify the absolute abundance of each unique TCRbeta CDR3 rearrangement, sequence reads were collapsed and filtered. Productive Simpson clonality was computed per sample as the square root of Simpson's diversity index over productive rearrangements. As stored in TCRdb, this immuneACCESS dataset retains in-frame rearrangements with V and J assigned. A fraction of the clones does not appear; measured against another copy, unresolved V genes explain less than half of the discrepancy, and the remainder lacks a known reason. That table is the source of V, J and clone size, and D and trimming were worked out from the DNA. In this sample the table shows 100,000 or so clones, 70% to 90% of which occur a single time. The ten largest clones add up to roughly 11% of the sample.

Paper-wide results and their limitations: How much clinical and demographic metadata was included differed by source and by participant, and the metadata was provided uncurated.

Each collaborating institution followed its own protocols to collect whole blood in K2EDTA tubes. For TCRbeta analysis, collaborators shipped samples as frozen whole blood, isolated PBMCs, or DNA extracted from either of those sample types. The CDR3, cysteine through phenylalanine, is 16 amino acids long. CDR3 DNA is the only sequence kept; it has 48 bases, read in frame from the first base. V and J lose 7 bases and 3 bases, and a span of 19 bases separates them. From the germline V gene (reference sequence), CDR1 is LNHNV and CDR2 is YYDKDF. Sequenced material: peripheral blood. The chain is assembled from TRBV15 and TRBJ1-5, with the D segment identity uncertain. The clonotype was recovered from a woman in her thirties with acute or convalescent COVID-19. In nucleotide form, the sequence is TGTGCCACCACCCAAGAAAGACAAAATGCCAATCAGCCCCAGCATTTT. Translated, it reads CATTQERQNANQPQHF.